This T cell receptor beta chain was documented in a study of PD-1 blockade in mismatch repair-deficient tumors. Across the study: Patients had 12 to 13 mismatch repair-deficient cancer types and were previously treated and progressing.

Mismatch repair deficiency was confirmed in all patients, by PCR or immunohistochemistry. TCR sequencing covered a few patients who responded to pembrolizumab. Study results and limitations: After pembrolizumab, tumor-resident clones rose rapidly, then generally contracted before radiologic responses.

Here immunoSEQ multiplex PCR was the method, and the copy in TCRdb shows in-frame clones only, minus some. The sample shows tens of thousands of clones, around 73% of them seen only once. V dropped 1 base and J dropped 5 bases, with 20 bases sitting between them. The CDR3 spans 17 residues. CDR1 and CDR2 (germline): SGHAT, FQDESV (reference sequence). Points on this clone: The antigen remains unidentified.

The genes are TRBV11-1 and TRBJ1-1, with TRBD1 as a possible D gene (6 bases). This sequence originates from an adult with mismatch repair-deficient cancer. The sequencing used peripheral blood, collected 2 weeks after starting pembrolizumab. CDR3 in amino acids: CASSLGWIGGDRTEAFF. CDR3 sequence (DNA): TGTGCCAGCAGCTTAGGATGGATAGGGGGGGATCGGACTGAAGCTTTCTTT.